These 14 T cell receptor beta chains were all obtained from the same sample, sequenced in a study of beta chain features in type 1 diabetes (dated by TCRdb to between 2018 and 2020). On the study overall, not on this receptor specifically: In all four CD4+ subsets, TCRB CDR3 length was moderately but significantly shorter in type 1 diabetes patients.

Library method: the immunoSEQ multiplex PCR assay. The entire amount of isolated RNA was reverse transcribed using the High Capacity cDNA Reverse Transcription Kit, so the sequenced TCRB transcripts were expressed ones. TCRdb stores this immuneACCESS table with in-frame sequences only. Part of the clones is absent; in the studies checked, under half of the shortfall reflects unresolved V genes, and no reason is known for the rest. This sample is represented by hundreds of thousands of clones; approximately 12% of them were singletons. 0.0095% to 0.013% of the sample lies in the top ten. Antigens for these TCRs are unknown. Material: naive CD4+ T cells from blood. Per the publication, the cell subset or site label means: true naive CD4+ T cells. Every receptor here comes from a woman younger than 35 with type 1 diabetes.

This clone was observed a handful of times. CDR3 amino acids: CASRPDGGRAEQYF. CDR3 bases: TGTGCCAGCCGACCGGACGGGGGGAGGGCCGAGCAGTACTTC. The chain employs TRBV7-9 and TRBJ2-7, with 7 bases that match TRBD2. From germline, CDR1 is SEHNR and CDR2 FQNEAQ (reference sequence). There are 14 residues in the CDR3. Trimming at V came to 8 bases and at J to 6 bases, leaving 13 bases not matched to a gene.

This clone came up a few times. The V gene is TRBV30, the J gene TRBJ1-5; TRBD1 is a possible D gene (5 bases). This CDR3 is built from 14 residues. The germline V gene encodes CDR1 GTSNPN and CDR2 SVGIG (reference sequence). V lost 3 bases and J 5 bases, leaving 14 bases between the germline ends. In DNA, the CDR3 is TGTGCCTGGAGCAGGACCGGGGGACATCAGCCCCAGCATTTT. Its translation is CAWSRTGGHQPQHF. Variable domain in full (rest from reference TRBV30 and TRBJ1-5): SQTIHQWPATLVQPVGSPLSLECTVEGTSNPNLYWYRQAAGRGLQLLFYSVGIGQISSEVPQNLSASRPQDRQFILSSKKLLLSDSGFYLCAWSRTGGHQPQHFGDGTRLSIL.

The chain has TRBV30 and TRBJ2-5; D may be TRBD2 (5 bases). The better agreement between TRBJ2-7 and the DNA end casts doubt on the J call. This CDR3 region has 14 residues. Germline assignment: CDR1 GTSNPN and CDR2 SVGIG (reference sequence). The CDR3 region is CAWSVALARIEQYF. Here the CDR3 DNA reads TGTGCCTGGAGTGTAGCGCTAGCCAGAATCGAGCAGTACTTC.

The chain recombines TRBV28 with TRBJ2-5; D is undetermined. This CDR3 spans 11 amino acids. Trimming took 5 bases from V and 10 from J, leaving 11 bases between them. CDR1 and CDR2 (germline): MDHEN, SYDVKM. This chain's CDR3 is CASSQTPDQYF. CDR3 sequence (DNA): TGTGCCAGCAGTCAAACCCCAGACCAGTACTTC.

This chain links TRBV9 with TRBJ2-1, with 9 nucleotides matching TRBD2. Germline-derived CDR1 and CDR2 are SGDLS and YYNGEE. V trimming: 2 bases; J trimming: 0 bases; junction bases outside the gene matches: 12. The CDR3 sequence is 19 residues long. The CDR3, as DNA: TGTGCCAGCAGCGTCGCGGGACTAGCAGAAGATATCTCCTACAATGAGCAGTTCTTC. Translated: CASSVAGLAEDISYNEQFF. The whole variable domain, remainder taken from reference TRBV9 and TRBJ2-1, is DSGVTQTPKHLITATGQRVTLRCSPRSGDLSVYWYQQSLDQGLQFLIQYYNGEERAKGNILERFSAQQFPDLHSELNLSSLELGDSALYFCASSVAGLAEDISYNEQFFGPGTRLTVL.

The CDR3 sequence: CASSIQGSYEQYF. In DNA form, the CDR3 reads TGTGCCAGTAGTATCCAGGGCTCCTACGAGCAGTACTTC. V is TRBV19 and J is TRBJ2-7; the D gene is possibly TRBD1 (5 bases). Germline V CDR1 and CDR2: LNHDA, SQIVND (reference sequence). The CDR3 sequence is 13 residues long. The ends were cut back, 3 bases at V and 0 bases at J, with 6 bases in the middle. The full variable domain, with the rest looked up from reference TRBV19 and TRBJ2-7, is DGGITQSPKYLFRKEGQNVTLSCEQNLNHDAMYWYRQDPGQGLRLIYYSQIVNDFQKGDIAEGYSVSREKKESFPLTVTSAQKNPTAFYLCASSIQGSYEQYFGPGTRLTVT.

The chain combines TRBV13 with TRBJ2-6, with D possibly being TRBD2 (5 bases). The CDR3 consists of 14 residues. V lost 5 bases to trimming and J lost 9 bases, with 14 bases between them. Per germline, CDR1 PRHDT and CDR2 FYEKMQ (reference sequence). The DNA of the CDR3 is TGTGCCAGCAGCAGGCGGACTCCAATCAACGTCCTGACTTTC. Its protein product is CASSRRTPINVLTF.

The V and J genes are TRBV7-9 and TRBJ1-5, with a tentative D call TRBD1 (5 bases). Per germline, CDR1 SEHNR and CDR2 FQNEAQ (reference sequence). V gave up 4 bases and J gave up 3 bases, with 10 bases separating them. The CDR3 totals 14 residues. CDR3 nucleotide sequence: TGTGCCAGCAGCTACCAGGGTAACAATCAGCCCCAGCATTTT. It codes for CASSYQGNNQPQHF.

The sample holds a few counts of this clone. V usage is TRBV25-1 and J usage is TRBJ1-5, with a tentative D call TRBD1 (5 bases). Germline CDR1 and CDR2: MGHDK and SYGVNS. Trimming took off 5 bases at V and 5 bases at J, with 16 bases between the two ends. CDR3 length: 15 residues. The CDR3 spells CASSPAWGEDQPQHF. Here the CDR3 DNA reads TGTGCCAGCAGTCCTGCCTGGGGGGAGGATCAGCCCCAGCATTTT.

This clone was observed a handful of times. V and J are TRBV5-4 and TRBJ1-1; D may be TRBD1 (5 bases). Germline V gene sequence: CDR1 SGHNT, CDR2 YYREEE (reference sequence). V dropped 3 bases and J dropped 5 bases, with 8 bases sitting between them. The CDR3 is made up of 12 amino acids. Here the CDR3 reads CASSSGWTEAFF. CDR3 DNA sequence: TGTGCCAGCAGCTCAGGGTGGACTGAAGCTTTCTTT.

V is TRBV30 and J is TRBJ2-1; 8 positions match TRBD2. Trimming took 3 bases from V and 13 from J; bases not matched to a gene: 8. CDR3 length equals 12 residues. Germline CDR1 and CDR2: GTSNPN and SVGIG (reference sequence). Here the CDR3 DNA reads TGTGCCTGGAGGCAGAGCGGGAGTACTCAGTTCTTC. Encoded protein: CAWRQSGSTQFF.

The CDR3, as DNA: TGTGCCAGTGGGGGGTGGGATGAGCAGTTCTTC. Translation: CASGGWDEQFF. This rearrangement joins TRBV19 to TRBJ2-1, with D possibly being TRBD2 (6 bases). The germline CDR1 and CDR2 sequences are LNHDA and SQIVND (reference sequence). The CDR3 has 11 residues. The V end lost 8 bases, the J end lost 8 bases, and 10 bases lay between the germline ends.

This clone occurred a few times. The chain links TRBV30 to TRBJ2-5, with TRBD2 identical over 10 bases. The V and J ends lost 3 bases and 5 bases, in that order; junction bases with no gene match: 6. The CDR3 has 14 amino acids. Germline CDR1 and CDR2: GTSNPN and SVGIG (reference sequence). This CDR3 reads CAWSLGLAAETQYF. The CDR3, as DNA: TGTGCCTGGAGCCTAGGACTAGCGGCTGAGACCCAGTACTTC.

This clone was detected only a few times. This rearrangement joins TRBV7-2 to TRBJ2-5; 8 positions match TRBD1. Germline CDR1 SGHTA, CDR2 FQGNSA. The junction had 6 bases not matched to a gene; V was cut back by 4 bases and J by 5 bases. The CDR3 extends over 14 amino acids. The CDR3 sequence: CASSSRGRFETQYF. The CDR3 DNA follows: TGTGCCAGCAGCTCCAGGGGGCGCTTCGAGACCCAGTACTTC.